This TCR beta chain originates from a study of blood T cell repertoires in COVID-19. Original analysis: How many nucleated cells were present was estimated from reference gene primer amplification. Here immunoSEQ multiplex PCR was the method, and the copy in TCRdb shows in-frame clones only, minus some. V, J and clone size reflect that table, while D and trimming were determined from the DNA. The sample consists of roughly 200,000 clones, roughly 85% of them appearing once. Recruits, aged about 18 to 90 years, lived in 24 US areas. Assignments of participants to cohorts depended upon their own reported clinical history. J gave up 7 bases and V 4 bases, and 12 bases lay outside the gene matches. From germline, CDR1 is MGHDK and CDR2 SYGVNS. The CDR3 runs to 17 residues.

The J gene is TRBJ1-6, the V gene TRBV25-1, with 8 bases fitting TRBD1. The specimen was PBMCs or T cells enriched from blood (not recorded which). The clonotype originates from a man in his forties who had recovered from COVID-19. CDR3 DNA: TGTGCCAGCAGTGGCTTGGACAGGGATTACAAAAATTCACCCCTCCACTTT. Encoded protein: CASSGLDRDYKNSPLHF.